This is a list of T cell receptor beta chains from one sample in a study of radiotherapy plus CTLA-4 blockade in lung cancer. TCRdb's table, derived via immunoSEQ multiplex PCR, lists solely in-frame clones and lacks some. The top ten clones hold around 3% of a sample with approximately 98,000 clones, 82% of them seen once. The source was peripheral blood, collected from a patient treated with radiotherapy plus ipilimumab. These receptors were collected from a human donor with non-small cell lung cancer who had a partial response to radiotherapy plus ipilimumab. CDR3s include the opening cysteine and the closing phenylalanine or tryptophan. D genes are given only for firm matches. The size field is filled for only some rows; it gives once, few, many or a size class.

cdr3_nt: TGCGCCAGCAGCCAGCCTTGGGACAGCAGCTCCTACAATGAGCAGTTCTTC
cdr3_aa: CASSQPWDSSSYNEQFF
v_call: TRBV4-1
j_call: TRBJ2-1
d_call: TRBD1
clone_size: once

cdr3_nt: TGTGCCAGCAGGTTCGGGACAGGGGGCACCGGGGAGCTGTTTTTT
cdr3_aa: CASRFGTGGTGELFF
v_call: TRBV28
j_call: TRBJ2-2
d_call: TRBD1
clone_size: NA

cdr3_nt: TGTGCCAGCAGCTTGGGGGGGCTAGCGGCCCAAAGGGTCTTC
cdr3_aa: CASSLGGLAAQRVF
v_call: TRBV7-8
j_call: TRBJ2-1
d_call: NA
clone_size: NA

cdr3_nt: TGTGCCAGCAGCCTAGGGGGGGCTGGGGCCAACGTCCTGACTTTC
cdr3_aa: CASSLGGAGANVLTF
v_call: TRBV28
j_call: TRBJ2-6
d_call: NA
clone_size: NA

cdr3_nt: TGTGCCAGCAGTTTAGCGGGAGATTCCTACAATGAGCAGTTCTTC
cdr3_aa: CASSLAGDSYNEQFF
v_call: TRBV6-6
j_call: TRBJ2-1
d_call: TRBD2
clone_size: NA

cdr3_nt: TGTGCCAGTAGTATCCTCGCAGCGAACACCGGGGAGCTGTTTTTT
cdr3_aa: CASSILAANTGELFF
v_call: TRBV19
j_call: TRBJ2-2
d_call: NA
clone_size: NA

cdr3_nt: TGTGCCAGCAGCCTGAGGGCTGCTGGGGCCAACGTCCTGACTTTC
cdr3_aa: CASSLRAAGANVLTF
v_call: TRBV28
j_call: TRBJ2-6
d_call: NA
clone_size: NA

cdr3_nt: TGTGCCAGCTCACCACCGGGAACCCCGGGAGAGCAGTACTTC
cdr3_aa: CASSPPGTPGEQYF
v_call: TRBV18
j_call: TRBJ2-7
d_call: NA
clone_size: NA

cdr3_nt: TGTGCCAGCAGCCAAGATCCTAATAGCGTTCCCACAGATACGCAGTATTTT
cdr3_aa: CASSQDPNSVPTDTQYF
v_call: TRBV4-2
j_call: TRBJ2-3
d_call: NA
clone_size: NA

cdr3_nt: TGTGCCAGCAGCGTAGGGGCAGGGAACGCTAACTATGGCTACACCTTC
cdr3_aa: CASSVGAGNANYGYTF
v_call: TRBV9
j_call: TRBJ1-2
d_call: NA
clone_size: medium-sized

cdr3_nt: TGTGCCAGTAGTAGAGGGCCAGCAGGACATTTT
cdr3_aa: CASSRGPAGHF
v_call: TRBV19
j_call: TRBJ1-5
d_call: NA
clone_size: NA

cdr3_nt: TGCGCCAGCAGTAACAGGGCTGGGGCCAACGTCCTGACTTTC
cdr3_aa: CASSNRAGANVLTF
v_call: TRBV5-1
j_call: TRBJ2-6
d_call: NA
clone_size: NA

cdr3_nt: TGTGCCAGCAGCCCGCGGACAGGGGGCAGTAGGGTAGAGACCCAGTACTTC
cdr3_aa: CASSPRTGGSRVETQYF
v_call: TRBV7-9
j_call: TRBJ2-5
d_call: TRBD1
clone_size: NA

cdr3_nt: TGTGCCAGCAGCCTTAACCCCCGGGACAATGAGCAGTTCTTC
cdr3_aa: CASSLNPRDNEQFF
v_call: TRBV7-7
j_call: TRBJ2-1
d_call: NA
clone_size: NA

cdr3_nt: TGTGCCAGCAGGCGCAGCGCAAAAGGTGTAACGGGCTACACCTTC
cdr3_aa: CASRRSAKGVTGYTF
v_call: TRBV28
j_call: TRBJ1-2
d_call: NA
clone_size: NA

cdr3_nt: TGTGCCAGCAGCGTGAACAGGGTGGGAAACACTGAAGCTTTCTTT
cdr3_aa: CASSVNRVGNTEAFF
v_call: TRBV9
j_call: TRBJ1-1
d_call: NA
clone_size: NA